The 20 T cell receptor beta chains below were found in one sample sequenced in a study of blood T cell dynamics during melanoma immunotherapy. Noted time point: pre-treatment baseline. Assay used: immunoSEQ multiplex PCR; TCRdb lists only in-frame clones, some missing. The sample yields about 11,000 clones, 84% seen once. The sample was blood, taken from a patient treated with checkpoint blockade. These receptors came from a human donor with melanoma.

CDR3 in DNA: TGTGCCAGCAGCTCCACCGGGACAGGGGAGGTCGGGGAGCTGTTTTTT. Translation: CASSSTGTGEVGELFF. This rearrangement joins TRBV7-3 to TRBJ2-2; 10 nucleotides line up with TRBD1. Germline V lookup: CDR1 SGHTA, CDR2 FQGTGA. The CDR3 runs 16 residues. V was pared by 4 bases and J by 7 bases, with 9 bases of the junction left unmatched. Based on the CDR3 plus reference TRBV7-3 and TRBJ2-2, the full variable domain is GAGVSQTPSNKVTEKGKYVELRCDPISGHTALYWYRQSLGQGPEFLIYFQGTGAADDSGLPNDRFFAVRPEGSVSTLKIQRTERGDSAVYLCASSSTGTGEVGELFFGEGSRLTVL.

The genes are TRBV6-1 and TRBJ1-5, with D perhaps TRBD1 (5 bases). V lost 0 bases, J lost 0 bases, and 9 bases lay in between. Per the germline V gene, CDR1 is MNHNS and CDR2 is SASEGT. The CDR3 totals 16 residues. The CDR3, as DNA: TGTGCCAGCAGTGAAGCAGGGGTCTATAGCAATCAGCCCCAGCATTTT. Its protein product is CASSEAGVYSNQPQHF.

This chain connects TRBV9 to TRBJ1-3; D is possibly TRBD1 (6 bases). Trimming removed 4 bases at V and 1 base at J, with 15 bases between. From germline, CDR1 is SGDLS and CDR2 YYNGEE. The CDR3 has 16 amino acids. CDR3 residues: CASSTYRESSGNTIYF. CDR3 coding DNA: TGTGCCAGCAGCACGTACAGGGAGTCTTCTGGAAACACCATATATTTT.

This chain uses TRBV7-9 with TRBJ2-2, with 8 positions matching TRBD1. Germline trimming cut 3 bases from V and 4 bases from J; bases unmatched to any gene: 7. The CDR3 length is 16 residues. Per germline, CDR1 SEHNR and CDR2 FQNEAQ (reference sequence). The CDR3 DNA reads TGTGCCAGCAGCTTGACAGGGGTGTACGGCACCGGGGAGCTGTTTTTT. It is translated as CASSLTGVYGTGELFF.

A few counts support this clone. The chain uses TRBV30 and TRBJ1-6, with D unclear. Germline V gives CDR1 GTSNPN, CDR2 SVGIG (reference sequence). The CDR3 runs to 13 residues. V lost 4 bases and J 5 bases, leaving 9 bases between the germline ends. The CDR3 DNA reads TGTGCCTGGACCGGGAGGGATAATTCACCCCTCCACTTT. This sequence encodes CAWTGRDNSPLHF.

The chain is built from TRBV12-5 and TRBJ1-5; perhaps TRBD1 as D (6 bases). CDR1 and CDR2 from the germline V gene are LGHNT and FRNRAP. V gave up 5 bases and J gave up 3 bases, with 11 bases separating them. The CDR3 sequence is 14 residues long. CDR3 residues: CASGRTEINQPQHF. CDR3 nucleotide sequence: TGTGCTAGTGGTCGGACAGAAATCAATCAGCCCCAGCATTTT.

V and J are TRBV28 and TRBJ1-3; TRBD1 aligns across 8 bases. CDR1 and CDR2 (germline): MDHEN, SYDVKM. The ends lost 6 bases at V and 2 bases at J; junction bases unmatched: 6. This CDR3 has 15 residues. The CDR3 bases are TGTGCCAGCAGACAACAGGGGGGGACTGGAAACACCATATATTTT. Encoded protein: CASRQQGGTGNTIYF.

The chain carries TRBV9 and TRBJ1-2, with 12 bases that match TRBD1. Trimming at V came to 3 bases and at J to 5 bases, leaving 14 bases not matched to a gene. Germline V gene sequence: CDR1 SGDLS, CDR2 YYNGEE. This CDR3 region has 18 residues. CDR3: CASSAGRDRGQRVYGYTF. The CDR3 DNA reads as TGTGCCAGCAGCGCGGGGAGGGACAGGGGGCAGAGGGTTTATGGCTACACCTTC.

The rearrangement links TRBV29-1 to TRBJ2-5; D call uncertain. Germline V gene sequence: CDR1 SQVTM, CDR2 ANQGSEA. V lost 0 bases to trimming and J lost 5 bases, with 13 bases between them. The CDR3 is 14 amino acids. CDR3 coding DNA: TGCAGCGTTGAAGATTATGGCTACGAGGAGACCCAGTACTTC. Protein sequence: CSVEDYGYEETQYF. Variable domain in full (rest from reference TRBV29-1 and TRBJ2-5): SAVISQKPSRDICQRGTSLTIQCQVDSQVTMMFWYRQQPGQSLTLIATANQGSEATYESGFVIDKFPISRPNLTFSTLTVSNMSPEDSSIYLCSVEDYGYEETQYFGPGTRLLVL.

The J gene is TRBJ1-2, the V gene TRBV29-1; no definite D call. The length of the CDR3 is 12 residues. Germline-derived CDR1 and CDR2 are SQVTM and ANQGSEA. V was clipped by 0 bases and J by 4 bases, with 6 bases between them. In nucleotides, the CDR3 is TGCAGCGTTGAAGACAGGCCCTATGGCTACACCTTC. Protein product: CSVEDRPYGYTF.

The J gene is TRBJ1-2, the V gene TRBV4-2, with a possible D match to TRBD1 (5 bases). The CDR3 has 14 residues. Trimming shortened V by 3 bases and J by 4 bases, and 12 bases separated the two germline ends. From germline, CDR1 is LGHNA and CDR2 YNFKEQ. CDR3 sequence (DNA): TGTGCCAGCAGCCAGTCAGGGAGGTTCTATGGCTACACCTTC. Its protein product is CASSQSGRFYGYTF.

The chain combines TRBV7-2 with TRBJ2-3, with 14 bases identical to TRBD2. The CDR3 totals 15 residues. Germline values: CDR1 SGHTA, CDR2 FQGNSA. V lost 5 bases and J lost 5; bases outside the gene matches: 3. The CDR3 loop reads CASSRLAGGQDTQYF. CDR3 nucleotides: TGTGCCAGCAGCCGACTAGCGGGGGGGCAAGATACGCAGTATTTT.

This chain uses TRBV10-2 with TRBJ1-5; no reliable D call. The CDR3 is 21 amino acids. Per germline, CDR1 WSHSY and CDR2 SAAADI. The ends were cut back, 4 bases at V and 0 bases at J, with 28 bases in the middle. DNA for the CDR3: TGCGCCAGCAGTGGGATAAAGCGGACCGCCCCTGTGGGGTATAGCAATCAGCCCCAGCATTTT. Amino acids: CASSGIKRTAPVGYSNQPQHF.

The rearrangement uses TRBV6-5 and TRBJ2-7, with 7 bases matching TRBD2. The CDR3 runs 13 residues. Germline V gene data show CDR1 as MNHEY and CDR2 as SVGAGI. J lost 3 bases, V lost 5 bases, and 4 bases had no gene match. CDR3 residues: CASSPGGSYEQYF. The CDR3 bases are TGTGCCAGCAGTCCCGGCGGGAGCTACGAGCAGTACTTC.

The chain combines TRBV15 with TRBJ2-7, with TRBD1 as a possible D gene (5 bases). V dropped 5 bases and J dropped 2 bases, with 13 bases sitting between them. This CDR3 comprises 14 residues. Germline CDR1 reads LNHNV; CDR2 reads YYDKDF (reference sequence). As DNA, the CDR3 is TGTGCCACCAGCGCCGGGTCAGGGCCCTACGAGCAGTACTTC. Translated: CATSAGSGPYEQYF.

The chain recombines TRBV5-4 with TRBJ2-1, with 8 bases lining up with TRBD2. The germline gives CDR1 SGHNT, CDR2 YYREEE (reference sequence). This CDR3 region has 14 residues. V shed 0 bases and J 6 bases; nucleotides not matched to a gene: 2. Here the CDR3 reads CASSLAGGGNEQFF. In DNA, the CDR3 is TGTGCCAGCAGCTTGGCCGGGGGGGGCAATGAGCAGTTCTTC.

The gene calls are TRBV5-6 and TRBJ2-1, with D perhaps being TRBD1 or TRBD2 (6 bases each). The CDR3 is 14 amino acids. The germline V gene encodes CDR1 SGHDT and CDR2 YYEEEE. The ends were cut back, 4 bases at V and 5 bases at J, with 13 bases in the middle. CDR3 protein: CASSRIGGNNEQFF. The CDR3 region has the DNA TGTGCCAGCAGCCGGATAGGGGGGAACAATGAGCAGTTCTTC.

The chain couples TRBV2 to TRBJ2-5; D is uncertain. This CDR3 is 13 amino acids long. V was pared by 5 bases and J by 5 bases, with 12 bases between. Germline V gene sequence: CDR1 SNHLY, CDR2 FYNNEI. Written as DNA, the CDR3 is TGTGCCAGCAGTAGGCGCGTCGGGGAGACCCAGTACTTC. Protein product: CASSRRVGETQYF.

This clone was seen a few times. V gene TRBV2 combines with J gene TRBJ1-2; D is undetermined. The V gene's germline CDR1 is SNHLY and CDR2 FYNNEI. The CDR3 loop spans 12 amino acids. Trimming removed 6 bases from V and 4 bases from J, with 9 bases in between. CDR3 residues: CASSPAAYGYTF. The CDR3 bases are TGTGCCAGCAGCCCAGCAGCCTATGGCTACACCTTC.

V usage is TRBV5-1 and J usage is TRBJ1-3, with 8 bases fitting TRBD1. CDR3 size: 15 residues. Trimming took 0 bases from V and 4 from J; bases not matched to a gene: 3. CDR1 and CDR2 (germline): SGHRS, YFSETQ. The CDR3 bases are TGCGCCAGCAGCTTGGACAGGGGGTCCGGAAACACCATATATTTT. Its translation: CASSLDRGSGNTIYF.